This T cell receptor beta chain was captured by sequencing in a study of blood T cells in healthy people across ages. Study-wide results and limits: Long-lived and aged donors differed, with more naive CD4+ cells and higher diversity in the long-lived.

About this clonotype itself: No antigen is known for it.

From germline, CDR1 is LNHNV and CDR2 YYDKDF (reference sequence). This CDR3 region has 16 residues. V gave up 0 bases and J gave up 11 bases, with 20 bases separating them. Sample-barcoded 5' priming and a J-beta primer mix drove a second PCR of about 6 to 12 cycles. No fewer than 2.5 million CDR3-containing paired-end reads came from each sample. TCRdb called the 5' RACE reads again in MiXCR, with one record for every CDR3 protein. The sample contains fewer than 800,000 distinct CDR3 sequences, roughly 25% of which appear only once. The data were also submitted as part of a second study, on T cells of mothers and their children.

The rearrangement links TRBV15 to TRBJ1-5; no clear D gene. The TCR sequence derives from a boy aged 5-17 years in good health. Sequences were obtained from blood. CDR3 sequence: CATSRDESDSPEAQHF. CDR3 DNA: TGTGCCACCAGCAGAGATGAGAGCGACTCCCCGGAGGCCCAGCATTTT.